The 31 T cell receptor beta chains given below trace back to one sample, sequenced in a study of cytotoxic CD8 clonotypes in ibrutinib-treated CLL. Sequenced by immunoSEQ multiplex PCR; TCRdb stores in-frame clones only, minus some. The sample carries approximately 320,000 clones, over 60% recorded once. The source was PBMCs, collected after 36 months of ibrutinib treatment. All receptors come from a human donor with chronic lymphocytic leukemia.

This chain links TRBV6-4 with TRBJ1-1; 9 bases align to TRBD1. V gave up 4 bases and J gave up 7 bases; unmatched junction bases: 16. CDR1 is MRHNA and CDR2 is SNTAGT in the germline V gene. The CDR3 has 17 residues. DNA of the CDR3: TGTGCCAGCAGTGCCCCCCCCGGGACAGGGCGCTACATTGAAGCTTTCTTT. It is translated as CASSAPPGTGRYIEAFF.

The chain is built from TRBV9 and TRBJ2-3, with TRBD1 identical over 10 bases. V was clipped by 5 bases and J by 5 bases; unmatched bases: 8. The CDR3 is made up of 15 amino acids. Germline lookup yields CDR1 SGDLS and CDR2 YYNGEE. The CDR3 nucleotides are TGTGCCAGCAGGGTGGCGGACAGGGGGGGAGATACGCAGTATTTT. Translating gives CASRVADRGGDTQYF. The full variable domain, with the rest looked up from reference TRBV9 and TRBJ2-3, is DSGVTQTPKHLITATGQRVTLRCSPRSGDLSVYWYQQSLDQGLQFLIQYYNGEERAKGNILERFSAQQFPDLHSELNLSSLELGDSALYFCASRVADRGGDTQYFGPGTRLTVL.

In the case of this clone: Sequence at one end of the junction differs from germline and may be a read error. The chain uses TRBV7-8 and TRBJ2-3; TRBD1 aligns across 10 bases. This CDR3 region has 12 residues. Germline values: CDR1 SGHVS, CDR2 FQNEAQ. CDR3 nucleotides: TGTGCCAGCAGCTTTGACAGGGGGCGCGAGAATTTT. Encoded protein: CASSFDRGRENF.

V and J are TRBV18 and TRBJ1-4; maybe TRBD1 (6 bases). The V end was cut by 2 bases, the J end by 7 bases, with 11 bases between. The length of the CDR3 is 14 residues. Per germline, CDR1 KGHSH and CDR2 LQKENI. CDR3 loop: CASSPGGRGEKLFF. For the CDR3, the DNA is TGTGCCAGCTCACCAGGGGGCCGGGGTGAAAAACTGTTTTTT.

CDR3 DNA sequence: TGCATCCGGACAGGGGGTCACGGGGAGCTGTTTTTT. This gives the protein CIRTGGHGELFF. J is TRBJ2-2 and V is TRBV29-1; 10 bases match TRBD1. The CDR3 consists of 12 residues. The germline V gene encodes CDR1 SQVTM and CDR2 ANQGSEA.

This clone occurred a few times. V gene TRBV9 combines with J gene TRBJ1-1; D call uncertain. Germline CDR1 and CDR2: SGDLS and YYNGEE. The V and J ends lost 0 bases and 0 bases respectively, with 9 bases between them. This CDR3 spans 15 amino acids. The CDR3 is CASSVGTAMNTEAFF. In DNA form, the CDR3 reads TGTGCCAGCAGCGTAGGGACGGCTATGAACACTGAAGCTTTCTTT.

V gene TRBV18 combines with J gene TRBJ1-6, with a tentative D call TRBD1 (5 bases). CDR3 length: 12 residues. Trimming stripped 4 bases from V and 9 bases from J, with 7 bases between. Germline CDR1 is KGHSH and CDR2 is LQKENI. The CDR3 sequence: CASSRGLSPLHF. The CDR3, as DNA: TGTGCCAGCTCACGGGGCCTTTCACCCCTCCACTTT.

The chain employs TRBV6-5 and TRBJ1-2; TRBD1 aligns across 9 bases. The J segment lost 6 bases and the V segment lost 1 base, leaving 9 bases of the junction unmatched. This CDR3 region has 16 residues. Germline V gives CDR1 MNHEY, CDR2 SVGAGI. CDR3 nucleotides: TGTGCCAGCAGTTACTTTTCCTGGACAGGGGCTGATGGCTACACCTTC. Protein product: CASSYFSWTGADGYTF.

The J gene is TRBJ1-2, the V gene TRBV7-9, with D unresolved. Trimming removed 5 bases from V and 2 bases from J, with 9 bases in between. Germline V gene data show CDR1 as SEHNR and CDR2 as FQNEAQ (reference sequence). This CDR3 has 13 amino acids. The CDR3 coding sequence is TGTGCCAGCAGCCTAGACACGAACTATGGCTACACCTTC. It encodes CASSLDTNYGYTF.

V usage is TRBV2 and J usage is TRBJ2-1; no clear D. This CDR3 region has 13 residues. Looked up from germline, CDR1 is SNHLY and CDR2 is FYNNEI. Trimming removed 3 bases at V and 7 bases at J, with 10 bases between. Here the CDR3 reads CASSEDQVNEQFF. CDR3 DNA: TGTGCCAGCAGTGAGGACCAGGTGAATGAGCAGTTCTTC.

This chain connects TRBV6-6 to TRBJ2-7; tentative D call: TRBD2 (5 bases). The V gene lost 6 bases and the J gene lost 0 bases, with 9 bases spanning the gap. This CDR3 comprises 13 residues. The germline V gene encodes CDR1 MNHNY and CDR2 SVGAGI (reference sequence). The CDR3 loop is CASRLAFSYEQYF. The DNA for the CDR3 is TGTGCCAGCAGGCTAGCCTTCTCCTACGAGCAGTACTTC.

The sample holds a few counts of this clone. The rearrangement uses TRBV5-1 and TRBJ2-7; D is uncertain. CDR1 and CDR2 from the germline V gene are SGHRS and YFSETQ. The CDR3 is made up of 13 amino acids. The V and J ends lost 2 bases and 2 bases respectively, with 8 bases between them. This chain's CDR3 is CASSFTVAYEQYF. The DNA for the CDR3 is TGCGCCAGCAGCTTTACCGTCGCCTACGAGCAGTACTTC.

This sequence joins TRBV9 and TRBJ2-3, with TRBD2 matching 13 bases. The germline V gene has CDR1 SGDLS and CDR2 YYNGEE. V gave up 5 bases and J gave up 8 bases; unmatched junction bases: 14. The CDR3 length is 17 residues. CDR3 sequence: CASSDSRTSGSIGTQYF. Here the CDR3 DNA reads TGTGCCAGCAGTGACAGTAGGACTAGCGGGAGTATAGGTACGCAGTATTTT.

The CDR3 sequence: CASSLYGGVSGNTIYF. CDR3 coding DNA: TGTGCCAGCAGTTTATACGGAGGGGTATCTGGAAACACCATATATTTT. The chain carries TRBV27 and TRBJ1-3; D possibly corresponds to TRBD1 (5 bases). The CDR3 length is 16 residues. Per the germline V gene, CDR1 is MNHEY and CDR2 is SMNVEV (reference sequence). V was cut by 1 base and J by 1 base, with 11 bases left in between.

In its sample, this clone was seen a few times. The V call is TRBV7-4, the J call TRBJ1-5; D not certain. The V and J ends lost 4 bases and 7 bases respectively, with 8 bases between them. Per the germline V gene, CDR1 is SGHVT and CDR2 is SQSDAQ. This CDR3 contains 12 residues. CDR3 sequence: CASSCERQPQHF. DNA for the CDR3: TGTGCCAGCAGCTGCGAGAGGCAGCCCCAGCATTTT.

This chain uses TRBV7-3 with TRBJ2-3; D uncertain. The CDR3 loop spans 14 amino acids. Germline V CDR1 and CDR2: SGHTA, FQGTGA. V lost 8 bases, J lost 8 bases, and 20 bases lay in between. CDR3 residues: CASAKTLGLGTQYF. The CDR3 coding sequence is TGTGCCAGCGCCAAAACGTTGGGTCTAGGTACGCAGTATTTT.

V gene TRBV5-4 combines with J gene TRBJ1-3; no reliable D call. Germline-derived CDR1 and CDR2 are SGHNT and YYREEE (reference sequence). The V and J ends lost 2 bases and 2 bases respectively, with 11 bases between them. The CDR3 sequence is 15 residues long. CDR3 DNA: TGTGCCAGCAGCTTAGACAAGGTCGCTGGAAACACCATATATTTT. Translation: CASSLDKVAGNTIYF.

A single count supports this clone. The chain links TRBV10-1 to TRBJ2-7; D call uncertain. The germline V and J ends were trimmed by 3 bases and 2 bases, with 11 bases remaining between them. Germline CDR1 reads WNHNN; CDR2 reads SYGVQD (reference sequence). This CDR3 spans 14 amino acids. The CDR3 loop is CASSDDWKTYEQYF. The CDR3 DNA sequence: TGCGCCAGCAGTGATGATTGGAAGACCTACGAGCAGTACTTC.

This clone occurred a few times. The genes are TRBV6-5 and TRBJ1-2, with no clear D. Germline loops: CDR1 MNHEY, CDR2 SVGAGI. V lost 6 bases, J lost 4 bases, and 12 bases lay in between. CDR3 length: 13 amino acids. The CDR3 loop reads CASSHSWTYGYTF. The CDR3 DNA reads TGTGCCAGCAGCCATTCCTGGACCTATGGCTACACCTTC.

V usage is TRBV2 and J usage is TRBJ2-7; a possible D gene is TRBD1 (6 bases). The CDR3 extends over 16 amino acids. V was shortened by 6 bases and J by 5 bases, with 23 bases between the two germline ends. Germline V gives CDR1 SNHLY, CDR2 FYNNEI. The CDR3 loop is CASRGGGWPTRNEQYF. DNA of the CDR3: TGTGCCAGCAGGGGTGGGGGCTGGCCGACGAGGAACGAGCAGTACTTC.

A single count supports this clone. V is TRBV9 and J is TRBJ1-1; D is perhaps TRBD1 (5 bases). Germline lookup yields CDR1 SGDLS and CDR2 YYNGEE. V shed 4 bases and J shed 5 bases, with 15 bases lying between them. The CDR3 has 14 amino acids. The CDR3 loop is CASSIVQRGTEAFF. In DNA form, the CDR3 reads TGTGCCAGCAGCATAGTCCAGCGGGGGACTGAAGCTTTCTTT. The entire variable domain, with the rest obtained from reference TRBV9 and TRBJ1-1, is as follows: DSGVTQTPKHLITATGQRVTLRCSPRSGDLSVYWYQQSLDQGLQFLIQYYNGEERAKGNILERFSAQQFPDLHSELNLSSLELGDSALYFCASSIVQRGTEAFFGQGTRLTVV.

The chain combines TRBV7-9 with TRBJ2-3; D gene unclear. CDR1 and CDR2 from the germline V gene are SEHNR and FQNEAQ (reference sequence). The V and J ends lost 1 base and 6 bases respectively, with 20 bases between them. The CDR3 loop spans 17 amino acids. The CDR3 sequence is CASSLVSLVPELDTQYF. CDR3 in DNA: TGTGCCAGCAGCTTAGTTTCGCTAGTCCCTGAATTGGATACGCAGTATTTT.

Comments on this clone: The sample carries other DNA sequences with the same CDR3. The chain employs TRBV29-1 and TRBJ2-7; perhaps TRBD2 as D (6 bases). The germline V gene has CDR1 SQVTM and CDR2 ANQGSEA. This CDR3 is 13 amino acids long. V lost 1 base, J lost 0 bases, and 7 bases lay in between. The CDR3 reads CSVEGGTSYEQYF. CDR3 nucleotides: TGCAGCGTTGAAGGCGGGACCTCCTACGAGCAGTACTTC.

This sequence joins TRBV19 and TRBJ1-1; no clear D. The CDR3 length is 14 residues. Germline V CDR1 and CDR2: LNHDA, SQIVND (reference sequence). V was shortened by 1 base and J by 1 base, with 7 bases between the two germline ends. In nucleotides, the CDR3 is TGTGCCAGTAGTATAGTTCCGGGGAACACTGAAGCTTTCTTT. This encodes CASSIVPGNTEAFF.

The chain links TRBV7-2 to TRBJ2-2; D ambiguous. The CDR3 runs 11 residues. CDR1 and CDR2 from the germline V gene are SGHTA and FQGNSA. V lost 5 bases, J lost 5 bases, and 3 bases lay in between. CDR3 region: CASSVTGELFF. For the CDR3, the DNA is TGTGCCAGCAGCGTAACCGGGGAGCTGTTTTTT.

V gene TRBV7-9 combines with J gene TRBJ2-2, with a weak D call TRBD2 (6 bases). The V and J ends lost 5 bases and 3 bases respectively, with 19 bases between them. CDR3 length: 17 amino acids. The germline V gene has CDR1 SEHNR and CDR2 FQNEAQ (reference sequence). Here the CDR3 DNA reads TGTGCCAGCAGCCCCCCATTTGTAGCGGAACACACCGGGGAGCTGTTTTTT. Encoded protein: CASSPPFVAEHTGELFF.

The chain carries TRBV6-6 and TRBJ1-5, with a weak D call TRBD1 (6 bases). The CDR3 runs to 16 residues. Trimming removed 0 bases from V and 5 bases from J, with 14 bases in between. Germline assignment: CDR1 MNHNY and CDR2 SVGAGI (reference sequence). CDR3 sequence reads: CASSYSMGGHYQPQHF. For the CDR3, the DNA is TGTGCCAGCAGTTACTCGATGGGGGGACACTATCAGCCCCAGCATTTT.

The chain uses TRBV18 and TRBJ2-3; no firm D call. Trimming shortened V by 1 base and J by 9 bases, and 8 bases separated the two germline ends. The germline gives CDR1 KGHSH, CDR2 LQKENI. CDR3 length: 12 amino acids. In nucleotides, the CDR3 is TGTGCCAGCTCACCACTCGTCTTCACGCAGTATTTT. Protein product: CASSPLVFTQYF.

The chain carries TRBV28 and TRBJ2-5; TRBD1 is a possible D gene (6 bases). The CDR3 is 14 amino acids. The germline V gene has CDR1 MDHEN and CDR2 SYDVKM. The V end was cut by 2 bases, the J end by 0 bases, with 7 bases between. The CDR3 DNA sequence: TGTGCCAGCAGTTTAACAGGGTACCAAGAGACCCAGTACTTC. It encodes CASSLTGYQETQYF.

This chain uses TRBV6-6 with TRBJ1-2; D is unclear. Germline V gene data show CDR1 as MNHNY and CDR2 as SVGAGI (reference sequence). V was cut by 6 bases and J by 2 bases, with 16 bases left in between. The CDR3 has 15 residues. The CDR3: CASRAGWGENYGYTF. The DNA for the CDR3 is TGTGCCAGCAGGGCGGGATGGGGAGAGAACTATGGCTACACCTTC.

This clone was detected a few times. The chain recombines TRBV6-1 with TRBJ1-6; D is unresolved. Germline CDR1 is MNHNS and CDR2 is SASEGT. This CDR3 region has 15 residues. V gave up 8 bases and J gave up 7 bases, with 18 bases separating them. For the CDR3, the DNA is TGTGCCAGCCTCGTTCGTGGGTCGGAAAATTCACCCCTCCACTTT. Its protein product is CASLVRGSENSPLHF.